This T cell receptor beta chain was sequenced for a study of T cells in Graves' hyperthyroidism and ophthalmopathy. CDR3 length: 15 residues. V lost 5 bases and J lost 0; bases outside the gene matches: 6. This clonotype was detected ten times or more. Its antigen remains unidentified. Overall study findings and caveats: Ophthalmopathy cases were set apart from stable hyperthyroidism by a 13 V-J model. With a median lead of 6.5 months before onset, the model predicted ophthalmopathy.

Amplified TCR beta CDR3 regions derived from RNA transcripts. First-round RT-PCR of the TCR CDR3 relied on the HTBI primer set. A single record per CDR3 protein comes from TCRdb applying MiXCR to the multiplex PCR reads. Among approximately 690,000 distinct CDR3 sequences listed, approximately 15% were seen once. The gene calls are TRBV12-3 or TRBV12-4 and TRBJ1-1; 7 nucleotides line up with TRBD1. The receptor was isolated from a woman aged 45-65 years with Graves' ophthalmopathy. The specimen was blood. The CDR3 loop reads CASSPGTAMNTEAFF. The CDR3 nucleotides read TGTGCCAGCAGTCCCGGGACAGCTATGAACACTGAAGCTTTCTTT.